This T cell receptor (beta chain) stems from a study of T cell repertoires in cytomegalovirus infection (dated by TCRdb to about 2019). Study-level background: The peptide stimulations were aimed at well-studied HLA-B-restricted epitopes as well as recently identified HLA-C-restricted CMV epitopes, whose presentation resists viral immunomodulation. Because public TCR beta signatures pointed to carriage of CMV infection together with the matching HLA type, the HLA type of each donor mattered for the analysis. Here is what the overall study found, with its caveats: In both this cohort and an independent cohort of some 350 donors, the cumulative frequency of public TCR beta family members distinguished carriers of CMV infection plus the relevant HLA type. In the ex vivo response, HLA-C-restricted CMV-specific TCR beta clonotypes were dominant, and in two of eight donors the single most frequent clonotype came from this HLA-C-restricted group.

In regard to this clonotype: Its binding antigen is unknown. No base quality values were provided; no much bigger clone lies one nucleotide off.

These reads were obtained on an Illumina HiSeq 1500. The public reads were quality trimmed at Q25 with fastp and then assembled into clones with MiXCR by TCRdb, keeping productive beta chains. Each CDR3 protein gets just one entry, which takes the most common genes and DNA from the rows behind it. The sample data list about a million distinct CDR3 sequences, and about 33% of these were observed just once. Of the sample, 13% is held by the ten largest clones. The meaning of the sample's treatment or condition label: in vitro stimulation with specific CMV peptide epitopes to enrich CMV-specific T cells. Including the terminal cysteine and phenylalanine, the CDR3 comprises 16 residues. Solely the CDR3 DNA is kept, with 48 bases framed from the first base. V and J are truncated by 5 bases and 1 base respectively, leaving an intervening sequence of 15 bases. Per the germline V gene (reference sequence), SEHNR is the CDR1 and FQNEAQ is the CDR2.

The sequenced sample was cultured CD8+ T cells from PBMCs, obtained from culture after CMV antigen stimulation. This sequence uses TRBV7-9 and TRBJ2-1, with the identity of the D gene unclear. The sequence came from a human donor in good health (CMV status not recorded). Some clones in this sample may be carry-over from other donors' samples. The nucleotide sequence reads as follows: TGTGCCAGCAGCCTCTTGTTTCCAACGTCCTACAATGAGCAGTTCTTC. This translates into CASSLLFPTSYNEQFF.